One sample yielded the 8 T cell receptor beta chains listed below, sequenced in a study of blood T cell repertoires in COVID-19. Assay used: immunoSEQ multiplex PCR; TCRdb lists only in-frame clones, some missing. The sample carries 15,000 or so clones, around 88% recorded once. Sequenced sample: peripheral blood. These receptor sequences come from a human donor in a cohort sampled during active COVID-19.

The V gene is TRBV27, the J gene TRBJ1-2; D perhaps matches TRBD1 (5 bases). The length of the CDR3 is 15 residues. The V end lost 5 bases, the J end lost 10 bases, and 23 bases lay between the germline ends. Germline V gene lookup returns CDR1 MNHEY and CDR2 SMNVEV (reference sequence). The CDR3 sequence: CASSPVQVLDKFYTF. CDR3 sequence (DNA): TGTGCCAGCAGTCCGGTTCAAGTTTTGGACAAATTCTACACCTTC.

The chain joins TRBV4-1 to TRBJ1-1, with 9 bases aligning to TRBD1. The CDR3 is made up of 17 amino acids. With V trimmed by 4 bases and J by 4 bases, 13 bases remained unmatched. CDR1 is MGHRA and CDR2 is YSYEKL in the germline V gene. The CDR3 sequence is CASSLLPGQGFSTEAFF. The CDR3 coding sequence is TGCGCCAGCAGCCTCCTTCCGGGACAGGGATTTAGCACTGAAGCTTTCTTT.

V and J are TRBV12-5 and TRBJ2-3, with TRBD2 matching over 12 bases. CDR3 length: 16 residues. Germline V CDR1 and CDR2: LGHNT, FRNRAP. Trimming removed 6 bases from V and 3 bases from J; junction bases left unmatched: 7. The CDR3 is CASGASGGALTDTQYF. CDR3 coding DNA: TGTGCTAGTGGCGCTAGCGGGGGGGCCTTGACAGATACGCAGTATTTT.

The chain employs TRBV5-6 and TRBJ1-2; 7 positions agree with TRBD1. This CDR3 spans 15 amino acids. Germline V gene sequence: CDR1 SGHDT, CDR2 YYEEEE. The V gene end was trimmed by 2 bases and the J gene end by 7 bases; junction bases not matched to a gene: 11. CDR3 region: CASSFVRDRFSGYTF. CDR3 in DNA: TGTGCCAGCAGCTTCGTGAGGGACAGATTTAGTGGCTACACCTTC.

The CDR3 here is CASSLAGGLDGYTF. CDR3 coding DNA: TGTGCCAGCAGCTTGGCCGGGGGGCTAGATGGCTACACCTTC. V is TRBV5-6 and J is TRBJ1-2, with D possibly TRBD1 on 6 matching bases. The CDR3 is 14 residues long. Germline V gene lookup returns CDR1 SGHDT and CDR2 YYEEEE. V gave up 0 bases and J gave up 6 bases, with 12 bases separating them.

V is TRBV7-9 and J is TRBJ2-3, with 14 positions matching TRBD2. Germline CDR1 SEHNR, CDR2 FQNEAQ (reference sequence). The CDR3 is 19 residues long. Trimming took 4 bases from V and 5 from J; bases not matched to a gene: 14. CDR3 region: CASSYYIRTSGRPVDTQYF. CDR3 nucleotides: TGTGCCAGCAGCTATTATATTAGGACTAGCGGGAGGCCGGTAGATACGCAGTATTTT.

J is TRBJ2-2 and V is TRBV7-2; the match to TRBD1 covers 7 bases. V trimming: 5 bases; J trimming: 5 bases; junction bases outside the gene matches: 11. Germline CDR1 is SGHTA and CDR2 is FQGNSA. The CDR3 consists of 16 residues. CDR3 DNA: TGTGCCAGCAGCCAGGGGGTGGGGGTCTTGACCGGGGAGCTGTTTTTT. Its protein product is CASSQGVGVLTGELFF.

V is TRBV28 and J is TRBJ1-2; D might be TRBD1 (6 bases). The germline V gene encodes CDR1 MDHEN and CDR2 SYDVKM. The V gene lost 3 bases and the J gene lost 5 bases, with 10 bases spanning the gap. CDR3 length equals 13 residues. CDR3 DNA: TGTGCCAGCAGTTTCCCCGGGACATATGGCTACACCTTC. This translates into CASSFPGTYGYTF.